This T cell receptor beta chain was sequenced during a study of shared clonotypes between healthy human individuals. TCRdb's copy holds only in-frame clones and misses some; the assay was immunoSEQ multiplex PCR. The table includes 450,000 to 500,000 clones, around 80% detected once. The sequence came from a woman aged 40 to 50 in good health. Some clones in this sample may be carry-over from other donors' samples. Specimen: PBMCs.

As DNA, the CDR3 is TGCGCCAGCAGCCAAGTTTCGGGCTCCTACGAGCAGTACTTC. Amino acid sequence: CASSQVSGSYEQYF. The rearrangement uses TRBV4-1 and TRBJ2-7, with D unresolved. The CDR3 is 14 residues long. Germline lookup yields CDR1 MGHRA and CDR2 YSYEKL. The V end was cut by 1 base, the J end by 0 bases, with 7 bases between.